A selection of T cell receptor beta chains follows, all from one sample in a study of T cell responses to AZD1222 COVID-19 vaccine. The protocol was immunoSEQ multiplex PCR, while the TCRdb copy is restricted to in-frame clones and leaves out a portion. This sample has over 100,000 clones; roughly 89% occur once, and the top ten carry 6.3%. The specimen comprised peripheral blood, sampled on day 0 of AZD1222 vaccination. These receptors were collected from an adult in good health. The CDR3 runs from the conserved cysteine through the conserved F or W. The order of the fields is V gene, clone size, J gene, D gene, CDR3 protein, CDR3 DNA. D genes are given only for firm matches. Not every row has a clone size; where given, it reads once, few, many or a size class.

V gene: TRBV6-5
clone size: .
J gene: TRBJ1-1
D gene: .
CDR3 protein: CASRRNTEAFF
CDR3 DNA: TGTGCCAGCCGAAGAAACACTGAAGCTTTCTTT

V gene: TRBV12-3/TRBV12-4
clone size: .
J gene: TRBJ1-2
D gene: .
CDR3 protein: CASSPRSHSYTF
CDR3 DNA: TGTGCCAGCAGCCCCAGGTCTCACTCGTACACCTTC

V gene: TRBV28
clone size: .
J gene: TRBJ1-2
D gene: TRBD1
CDR3 protein: CAATSGTGRGYTF
CDR3 DNA: TGTGCCGCAACCTCCGGGACAGGGAGAGGCTACACCTTC

V gene: TRBV6-4
clone size: .
J gene: TRBJ1-1
D gene: .
CDR3 protein: CASSSGMGTEAFF
CDR3 DNA: TGTGCCAGCAGTAGTGGGATGGGGACTGAAGCTTTCTTT

V gene: TRBV18
clone size: few
J gene: TRBJ1-5
D gene: .
CDR3 protein: CASSPQGWSNQPQHF
CDR3 DNA: TGTGCCAGCTCACCACAGGGGTGGAGCAATCAGCCCCAGCATTTT

V gene: TRBV24-1
clone size: .
J gene: TRBJ2-7
D gene: .
CDR3 protein: CATSDSNRQGRIYEQYF
CDR3 DNA: TGTGCCACCAGTGATTCTAACAGGCAGGGGAGAATCTACGAGCAGTACTTC

V gene: TRBV29-1
clone size: .
J gene: TRBJ1-1
D gene: TRBD1
CDR3 protein: CSVRQGITEAFF
CDR3 DNA: TGCAGCGTTAGACAGGGGATCACTGAAGCTTTCTTT

V gene: TRBV6-5
clone size: .
J gene: TRBJ1-1
D gene: .
CDR3 protein: CASSYSNVNTEAFF
CDR3 DNA: TGTGCCAGCAGTTACTCGAATGTGAACACTGAAGCTTTCTTT

V gene: TRBV12-3/TRBV12-4
clone size: .
J gene: TRBJ1-2
D gene: TRBD1
CDR3 protein: CASRAGTERGYTF
CDR3 DNA: TGTGCCAGCAGGGCCGGGACAGAAAGAGGCTACACCTTC

V gene: TRBV6-5
clone size: .
J gene: TRBJ1-1
D gene: .
CDR3 protein: CASSPTRRGATEAFF
CDR3 DNA: TGTGCCAGCAGTCCTACGAGACGGGGGGCCACTGAAGCTTTCTTT

V gene: TRBV27
clone size: .
J gene: TRBJ2-3
D gene: TRBD2
CDR3 protein: CASSPSGGAQTQYF
CDR3 DNA: TGTGCCAGCAGTCCGTCGGGGGGGGCTCAAACGCAGTATTTT

V gene: TRBV5-1
clone size: .
J gene: TRBJ1-3
D gene: TRBD1
CDR3 protein: CASRGTAENTIYF
CDR3 DNA: TGCGCCAGCAGGGGGACAGCTGAAAACACCATATATTTT

V gene: TRBV10-1
clone size: .
J gene: TRBJ2-7
D gene: TRBD1
CDR3 protein: CASSESGTGRSNEQYF
CDR3 DNA: TGCGCCAGCAGTGAGTCGGGGACAGGGAGGTCGAACGAGCAGTACTTC

V gene: TRBV7-9
clone size: .
J gene: TRBJ1-1
D gene: .
CDR3 protein: CASSLVSGRGTEAFF
CDR3 DNA: TGTGCCAGCAGCTTAGTTTCAGGGCGGGGAACTGAAGCTTTCTTT

V gene: TRBV5-1
clone size: .
J gene: TRBJ1-6
D gene: TRBD1
CDR3 protein: CASSLWGGGDSPLHF
CDR3 DNA: TGCGCCAGCAGCCTGTGGGGAGGGGGCGATTCACCCCTCCACTTT

V gene: TRBV7-9
clone size: .
J gene: TRBJ2-7
D gene: .
CDR3 protein: CASSPRTYGDEQYF
CDR3 DNA: TGTGCCAGCAGCCCGCGGACATACGGGGACGAGCAGTACTTC

V gene: TRBV27
clone size: .
J gene: TRBJ1-5
D gene: .
CDR3 protein: CASSLESSNQPQHF
CDR3 DNA: TGTGCCAGCAGTTTGGAGTCCTCTAATCAGCCCCAGCATTTT

V gene: TRBV7-2
clone size: .
J gene: TRBJ1-1
D gene: .
CDR3 protein: CASSTSEDTEAFF
CDR3 DNA: TGTGCCAGCAGCACATCGGAGGACACTGAAGCTTTCTTT

V gene: TRBV13
clone size: .
J gene: TRBJ2-5
D gene: .
CDR3 protein: CASSFRGGAETQYF
CDR3 DNA: TGTGCCAGCAGCTTTCGAGGGGGGGCTGAGACCCAGTACTTC

V gene: TRBV18
clone size: .
J gene: TRBJ1-6
D gene: .
CDR3 protein: CASSPRRGNDSPLHF
CDR3 DNA: TGTGCCAGCTCACCACGCCGGGGGAACGATTCACCCCTCCACTTT

V gene: TRBV7-2
clone size: .
J gene: TRBJ2-3
D gene: .
CDR3 protein: CASTPSRTRTQYF
CDR3 DNA: TGTGCCAGCACGCCCTCTAGGACTCGCACGCAGTATTTT

V gene: TRBV7-8
clone size: .
J gene: TRBJ2-7
D gene: .
CDR3 protein: CASSLIPLAGHEQYF
CDR3 DNA: TGTGCCAGCAGCTTAATCCCATTGGCAGGACACGAGCAGTACTTC

V gene: TRBV18
clone size: .
J gene: TRBJ2-3
D gene: .
CDR3 protein: CASSPRSADTQYF
CDR3 DNA: TGTGCCAGCTCACCACGTTCCGCAGATACGCAGTATTTT

V gene: TRBV9
clone size: .
J gene: TRBJ2-2
D gene: TRBD1
CDR3 protein: CASSPIEPGQGYTGELFF
CDR3 DNA: TGTGCCAGCAGCCCTATCGAACCGGGACAGGGATATACCGGGGAGCTGTTTTTT

V gene: TRBV3-1/TRBV3-2
clone size: .
J gene: TRBJ2-7
D gene: .
CDR3 protein: CASSLQLGISGEQYF
CDR3 DNA: TGTGCCAGCAGCCTCCAACTAGGCATCTCTGGCGAGCAGTACTTC

V gene: TRBV30
clone size: .
J gene: TRBJ1-6
D gene: .
CDR3 protein: CAWSPGTKSPLHF
CDR3 DNA: TGTGCCTGGAGTCCGGGAACAAAATCACCCCTCCACTTT

V gene: TRBV11-2
clone size: .
J gene: TRBJ1-1
D gene: .
CDR3 protein: CASNLWGGTEAFF
CDR3 DNA: TGTGCCAGCAACCTGTGGGGGGGCACTGAAGCTTTCTTT

V gene: TRBV11-2
clone size: once
J gene: TRBJ2-3
D gene: .
CDR3 protein: CASSLNARGGASTDTQYF
CDR3 DNA: TGTGCCAGCAGCCTCAACGCCAGGGGGGGAGCTAGCACAGATACGCAGTATTTT